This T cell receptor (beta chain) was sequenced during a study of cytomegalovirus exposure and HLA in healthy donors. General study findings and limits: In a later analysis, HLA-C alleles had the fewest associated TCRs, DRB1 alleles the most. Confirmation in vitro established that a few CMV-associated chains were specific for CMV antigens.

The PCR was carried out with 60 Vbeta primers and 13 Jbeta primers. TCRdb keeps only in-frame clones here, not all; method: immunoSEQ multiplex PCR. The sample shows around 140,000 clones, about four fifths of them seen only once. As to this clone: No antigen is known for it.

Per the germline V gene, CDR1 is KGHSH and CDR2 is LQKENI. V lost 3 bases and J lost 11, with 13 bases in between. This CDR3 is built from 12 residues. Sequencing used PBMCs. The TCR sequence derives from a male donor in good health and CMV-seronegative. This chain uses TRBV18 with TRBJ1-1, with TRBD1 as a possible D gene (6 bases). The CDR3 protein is CASSPTLGAAFF. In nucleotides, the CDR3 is TGTGCCAGCTCACCTACCTTGGGGGCTGCTTTCTTT.